In this sample, the clone carrying this T cell receptor (beta chain) turned up a few times. Its antigen is undetermined. Individual cDNA molecules (in the library) carried attached unique molecular identifiers. TCRdb ran MiXCR on the RACE reads and lists one entry per CDR3 protein. The sample shows about 290,000 distinct CDR3 sequences, approximately 8% of them seen only once. The time point denotes: pre-sensitization, week 0. Treatment of the sample: therapeutic diphenylcyclopropenone sensitization with weekly scalp DPC. The sample is drawn from a study of human T cells and chemical hapten exposure. Points from the study as a whole: The formation of large CDR3 similarity clusters by expanded TCRs significantly exceeded that of controls.

The CDR3 is made up of 14 amino acids. Germline assignment: CDR1 MNHEY and CDR2 SVGAGI. V lost 7 bases, J lost 3 bases, and 8 bases stayed unmatched. The chain has TRBV6-5 and TRBJ1-1; TRBD1 aligns across 7 bases. This specimen was whole blood, taken in connection with sensitization to the hapten diphenylcyclopropenone (DPC). This receptor was taken from a man aged 18 to 30 with alopecia areata. Some clones in this sample may be carry-over from other donors' samples. CDR3 protein: CASTSGGIDTEAFF. The CDR3, as DNA: TGTGCCAGCACTTCAGGGGGAATAGACACTGAAGCTTTCTTT.